This is a list of T cell receptor beta chains from one sample in a study of CD8+ T cells in alopecia areata. TCRdb's copy holds only in-frame clones and misses some; the assay was immunoSEQ multiplex PCR. The profile shows around 100,000 clones, roughly 56% of them singletons. The sequencing used CD8+ T cells sorted from blood, collected at approximately week 60, from a patient treated with tofacitinib. The source is a human donor with alopecia areata. The CDR3 runs from the conserved cysteine through the conserved F or W. D genes are given only for firm matches. Clone size, where shown, is once, few, many, or a class for clones that have expanded.

size	V	D	J	CDR3	DNA
NA	TRBV11-2	TRBD2	TRBJ2-7	CASSLIGTRTYEQYF	TGTGCCAGCAGCTTAATTGGGACTAGAACCTACGAGCAGTACTTC
NA	TRBV10-2	TRBD2	TRBJ2-3	CASSAMGAGAGDTQYF	TGCGCCAGCAGTGCCATGGGAGCGGGGGCGGGAGATACGCAGTATTTT
once	TRBV29-1	NA	TRBJ2-7	CSVERAGEQYF	TGCAGCGTTGAAAGGGCGGGCGAGCAGTACTTC
NA	TRBV15	TRBD2	TRBJ2-1	CATSRDDGTSMDEQFF	TGTGCCACCAGCAGAGATGATGGGACTAGTATGGATGAGCAGTTCTTC
NA	TRBV5-1	NA	TRBJ1-1	CASSQQDLDTEAFF	TGCGCCAGCAGCCAACAGGATTTGGACACTGAAGCTTTCTTT
NA	TRBV29-1	NA	TRBJ1-1	CSVLGTEAFF	TGCAGCGTCCTTGGGACTGAAGCTTTCTTT
few	TRBV27	NA	TRBJ2-7	CASSLGGSGYEQYF	TGTGCCAGCAGTTTGGGCGGGTCTGGCTACGAGCAGTACTTC
NA	TRBV15	NA	TRBJ2-4	CATRGARTYEDIQYF	TGTGCCACCAGGGGGGCGCGAACTTATGAGGACATTCAGTACTTC
NA	TRBV7-9	TRBD1	TRBJ2-1	CASSTRGTVSNEQFF	TGTGCCAGCAGCACAAGAGGGACAGTATCGAATGAGCAGTTCTTC
NA	TRBV15	TRBD1	TRBJ2-7	CATSYRDSLYEQYF	TGTGCCACCAGCTACCGGGACAGCCTCTACGAGCAGTACTTC
NA	TRBV14	NA	TRBJ1-6	CASSQERTLNSPLHF	TGTGCCAGCAGCCAAGAGCGTACTTTAAATTCACCCCTCCACTTT